The 32 T cell receptor beta chains below come from one sample, sequenced in a study of blood T cell repertoires in COVID-19. TCRdb's table, derived via immunoSEQ multiplex PCR, lists solely in-frame clones and lacks some. The sample lists over 65,000 clones; about 81% were seen once. Sequencing was carried out using peripheral blood. These receptors all come from a human donor in a cohort sampled during active COVID-19.

The chain combines TRBV18 with TRBJ2-5; 7 nucleotides match TRBD2. This CDR3 is built from 16 residues. Germline values: CDR1 KGHSH, CDR2 LQKENI. V was clipped by 5 bases and J by 4 bases; unmatched bases: 13. The CDR3 loop is CASSKEAGVQRETQYF. In nucleotides, the CDR3 is TGTGCCAGCTCAAAGGAGGCGGGAGTTCAAAGAGAGACCCAGTACTTC.

V is TRBV5-6 and J is TRBJ1-5, with D possibly matching TRBD1 (6 bases). The V gene's germline CDR1 is SGHDT and CDR2 YYEEEE. This CDR3 is 13 amino acids long. V was shortened by 4 bases and J by 5 bases, with 10 bases between the two germline ends. The CDR3 protein is CASSQQGYQPQHF. CDR3 bases: TGTGCCAGCAGCCAACAGGGATATCAGCCCCAGCATTTT.

This chain joins TRBV21-1 and TRBJ2-3; TRBD2 is the table's D call and was not checked against the DNA. TRBV21-1 corresponds to a pseudogene. The CDR3 runs 16 residues. The CDR3 loop reads CASSNETSGSPDTQYF. Here the CDR3 DNA reads TGTGCCAGCAGCAATGAGACTAGCGGGAGTCCAGATACGCAGTATTTT.

For the CDR3, the DNA is TGTGCCAGCAGCCCCTCCGGGAGGGTCACAGATACGCAGTATTTT. It specifies CASSPSGRVTDTQYF. This rearrangement joins TRBV9 to TRBJ2-3; 8 bases agree with TRBD2. The germline V gene encodes CDR1 SGDLS and CDR2 YYNGEE. J gave up 2 bases and V 4 bases, and 6 bases lay outside the gene matches. This CDR3 has 15 residues.

This clone was seen just once. This chain uses TRBV24-1 with TRBJ2-3, with D maybe TRBD1 (9 bases). The CDR3 contains 17 residues. Germline V gives CDR1 KGHDR, CDR2 SFDVKD. V dropped 4 bases and J dropped 3 bases, with 19 bases sitting between them. CDR3 bases: TGTGCCACCAGTGACCCGGGGGGGACAGGGTTTACAGATACGCAGTATTTT. This gives the protein CATSDPGGTGFTDTQYF.

V gene TRBV6-5 combines with J gene TRBJ2-1; TRBD1 aligns across 7 bases. Trimming cost V 8 bases and J 4 bases; bases outside gene matches: 5. From germline, CDR1 is MNHEY and CDR2 SVGAGI. The CDR3 covers 13 residues. The CDR3 DNA reads as TGTGCCAGCGGTTGGGACAGATACAATGAGCAGTTCTTC. Translation: CASGWDRYNEQFF.

V usage is TRBV2 and J usage is TRBJ2-1; 11 bases are shared with TRBD2. This CDR3 comprises 15 residues. With V trimmed by 3 bases and J by 10 bases, 8 bases remained unmatched. Germline assignment: CDR1 SNHLY and CDR2 FYNNEI. Here the CDR3 DNA reads TGTGCCAGCAGTGACCCACTAGCGGGAGCTAGGGAGCAGTTCTTC. This encodes CASSDPLAGAREQFF. The full variable domain, rest sourced from reference TRBV2 and TRBJ2-1, is EPEVTQTPSHQVTQMGQEVILRCVPISNHLYFYWYRQILGQKVEFLVSFYNNEISEKSEIFDDQFSVERPDGSNFTLKIRSTKLEDSAMYFCASSDPLAGAREQFFGPGTRLTVL.

This clone was seen a few times. The V gene is TRBV2, the J gene TRBJ1-2, with D tentatively TRBD1 (5 bases). The V end lost 4 bases, the J end lost 4 bases, and 13 bases lay between the germline ends. The V gene's germline CDR1 is SNHLY and CDR2 FYNNEI. This CDR3 region has 14 residues. CDR3 in DNA: TGTGCCAGCAGTGGTCAGGGACTCGGCTATGGCTACACCTTC. Its translation is CASSGQGLGYGYTF.

The chain is built from TRBV9 and TRBJ2-7, with a possible D match to TRBD1 (6 bases). V lost 4 bases and J lost 1, with 15 bases in between. The germline CDR1 and CDR2 sequences are SGDLS and YYNGEE. The CDR3 covers 15 residues. The CDR3 DNA sequence: TGTGCCAGCAGCCCCCGCGAGGACAGTTCCTACGAGCAGTACTTC. Amino acid sequence: CASSPREDSSYEQYF.

The chain uses TRBV18 and TRBJ2-1, with D possibly TRBD2 on 6 matching bases. Trimming removed 6 bases at V and 5 bases at J, with 11 bases between. CDR3 size: 13 residues. The V gene's germline CDR1 is KGHSH and CDR2 LQKENI. The CDR3 bases are TGTGCCAGCTCTTGGTCGGGAGACAATGAGCAGTTCTTC. This translates into CASSWSGDNEQFF.

The chain links TRBV6-5 to TRBJ1-5, with TRBD1 matching 7 bases. The germline gives CDR1 MNHEY, CDR2 SVGAGI. The length of the CDR3 is 14 residues. Trimming removed 6 bases from V and 6 bases from J; junction bases left unmatched: 8. The CDR3 DNA is TGTGCCAGCAGGGATACAGGGGTCGGTCAGCCCCAGCATTTT. The encoded protein is CASRDTGVGQPQHF.

Sample share makes this clone medium-sized (0.01 to 0.1%). The gene calls are TRBV7-9 and TRBJ1-3, with D perhaps TRBD1 (6 bases). The length of the CDR3 is 15 residues. Trimming stripped 3 bases from V and 5 bases from J, with 14 bases between. Germline CDR1 and CDR2: SEHNR and FQNEAQ (reference sequence). The DNA of the CDR3 is TGTGCCAGCAGCTTGGGGGCGTCCCAAAGAAACACCATATATTTT. Translation: CASSLGASQRNTIYF.

The chain links TRBV19 to TRBJ2-7, with 10 bases identical to TRBD2. J gave up 7 bases and V 3 bases, and 15 bases lay outside the gene matches. Germline-derived CDR1 and CDR2 are LNHDA and SQIVND (reference sequence). This CDR3 region has 17 residues. The CDR3 is CASSMFPGAGGPREQYF. CDR3 in DNA: TGTGCCAGTAGTATGTTTCCCGGAGCGGGAGGGCCGAGGGAGCAGTACTTC.

This rearrangement joins TRBV28 to TRBJ1-2, with D hard to call. Germline CDR1 and CDR2: MDHEN and SYDVKM. V was clipped by 4 bases and J by 7 bases, with 4 bases between them. The CDR3 totals 10 residues. In nucleotides, the CDR3 is TGTGCCAGCAGTTCCCGTGGCTACACCTTC. Encoded protein: CASSSRGYTF.

This chain joins TRBV5-1 and TRBJ2-5; 9 nucleotides agree with TRBD1. The CDR3 extends over 14 amino acids. Germline loops: CDR1 SGHRS, CDR2 YFSETQ. Trimming at V came to 4 bases and at J to 4 bases, leaving 5 bases not matched to a gene. The CDR3 is CASSRTGAAETQYF. The CDR3 DNA reads as TGCGCCAGCAGCCGGACAGGGGCAGCAGAGACCCAGTACTTC.

Comments on this clone: The same CDR3 can be traced to other DNA sequences in this sample. The chain is built from TRBV18 and TRBJ1-5; 10 positions agree with TRBD1. Germline values: CDR1 KGHSH, CDR2 LQKENI. This CDR3 is built from 16 residues. V lost 2 bases and J lost 3; bases outside the gene matches: 4. The CDR3 region has the DNA TGTGCCAGCTCACCAAGGACAGGGGGTAACAATCAGCCCCAGCATTTT. Amino acid sequence: CASSPRTGGNNQPQHF.

V gene TRBV28 combines with J gene TRBJ1-1, with 9 bases matching TRBD1. The CDR3 has 14 amino acids. V was pared by 4 bases and J by 2 bases, with 2 bases of the junction left unmatched. Germline assignment: CDR1 MDHEN and CDR2 SYDVKM. The CDR3 reads CASSSGQGNTEAFF. The DNA for the CDR3 is TGTGCCAGCAGTTCGGGACAGGGCAACACTGAAGCTTTCTTT. Variable domain in full (rest from reference TRBV28 and TRBJ1-1): DVKVTQSSRYLVKRTGEKVFLECVQDMDHENMFWYRQDPGLGLRLIYFSYDVKMKEKGDIPEGYSVSREKKERFSLILESASTNQTSMYLCASSSGQGNTEAFFGQGTRLTVV.

V is TRBV6-5 and J is TRBJ1-4; 9 nucleotides agree with TRBD1. The germline V gene encodes CDR1 MNHEY and CDR2 SVGAGI. J lost 7 bases, V lost 6 bases, and 9 bases had no gene match. The CDR3 loop spans 15 amino acids. The chain's CDR3 is CASRNLQGAGEKLFF. The CDR3 DNA reads as TGTGCCAGCAGGAACCTACAGGGGGCTGGTGAAAAACTGTTTTTT.

This clone was found a few times. Other DNA sequences in the same sample also yield this CDR3. The chain couples TRBV3-1 (or the pseudogene TRBV3-2) to TRBJ2-7; TRBD2 is a possible D gene (5 bases). The CDR3 is 13 amino acids. Germline CDR1 is LGHDT and CDR2 is YNNKEL (reference sequence). V lost 3 bases and J lost 2, with 8 bases in between. CDR3 loop: CASSQGGPYEQYF. DNA of the CDR3: TGTGCCAGCAGCCAGGGCGGGCCCTACGAGCAGTACTTC.

This clone came up once. The genes are TRBV15 and TRBJ2-7; tentatively, D is TRBD1 (6 bases). From germline, CDR1 is LNHNV and CDR2 YYDKDF (reference sequence). V lost 3 bases and J 5 bases, leaving 8 bases between the germline ends. The CDR3 runs to 12 residues. The CDR3 here is CATSSRTDEQYF. CDR3 in DNA: TGTGCCACCAGCAGCCGGACAGACGAGCAGTACTTC.

This sequence joins TRBV4-1 and TRBJ2-7; a possible D gene is TRBD1 (6 bases). The V gene's germline CDR1 is MGHRA and CDR2 YSYEKL. V was cut by 4 bases and J by 0 bases, with 10 bases left in between. The CDR3 covers 14 residues. The CDR3 DNA sequence: TGCGCCAGCAGCCGACAGGAGAGCTCCTACGAGCAGTACTTC. It specifies CASSRQESSYEQYF.

The V call is TRBV20-1, the J call TRBJ2-3, with 9 bases fitting TRBD2. Trimming at V came to 3 bases and at J to 0 bases, leaving 1 base not matched to a gene. Germline loops: CDR1 DFQATT, CDR2 SNEGSKA (reference sequence). This CDR3 has 14 residues. The CDR3 DNA reads TGCAGTGCTAGTCTAGCGGGGAGCACAGATACGCAGTATTTT. Its translation is CSASLAGSTDTQYF.

This chain joins TRBV18 and TRBJ2-5; no clear D gene. Germline loops: CDR1 KGHSH, CDR2 LQKENI. The ends were cut back, 2 bases at V and 5 bases at J, with 6 bases in the middle. CDR3 length: 12 residues. CDR3 sequence: CASSPYGETQYF. DNA for the CDR3: TGTGCCAGCTCACCATACGGGGAGACCCAGTACTTC.

This chain uses TRBV5-1 with TRBJ2-5; 14 bases are a match to TRBD2. CDR3 length: 17 amino acids. V lost 4 bases, J lost 3 bases, and 8 bases stayed unmatched. The V gene's germline CDR1 is SGHRS and CDR2 YFSETQ. CDR3 amino acids: CASSREGLAGDKETQYF. CDR3 bases: TGCGCCAGCAGCCGAGAGGGACTAGCGGGAGACAAAGAGACCCAGTACTTC.

This clone appeared once. The CDR3 reads CASKSAIANEQFF. The CDR3 nucleotides read TGTGCCAGCAAATCTGCAATAGCGAATGAGCAGTTCTTC. The V call is TRBV27, the J call TRBJ2-1; D is perhaps TRBD2 (5 bases). CDR3 length: 13 amino acids. Germline lookup yields CDR1 MNHEY and CDR2 SMNVEV (reference sequence). The V end was cut by 7 bases, the J end by 7 bases, with 14 bases between.

This clone was seen a few times. The gene calls are TRBV2 and TRBJ1-5; 7 positions match TRBD1. This CDR3 is 15 amino acids long. The V gene's germline CDR1 is SNHLY and CDR2 FYNNEI. With V trimmed by 2 bases and J by 7 bases, 8 bases remained unmatched. CDR3 DNA: TGTGCCAGCAGTGAAATGGAGGGGGCGGACCAGCCCCAGCATTTT. It is translated as CASSEMEGADQPQHF.

V gene TRBV28 combines with J gene TRBJ1-2, with D perhaps matching TRBD1 (5 bases). V lost 11 bases and J 4 bases, leaving 11 bases between the germline ends. Germline loops: CDR1 MDHEN, CDR2 SYDVKM. The CDR3 has 11 residues. The CDR3 protein is CAGGGPYGYTF. The CDR3 DNA reads as TGTGCCGGCGGGGGTCCCTATGGCTACACCTTC.

V is TRBV6-1 and J is TRBJ2-7; D not resolved. Germline V gives CDR1 MNHNS, CDR2 SASEGT. The V end was cut by 0 bases, the J end by 4 bases, with 13 bases between. The CDR3 runs 15 residues. The CDR3 protein is CASSEAGSQLYEQYF. The CDR3 DNA follows: TGTGCCAGCAGTGAAGCGGGCTCTCAACTTTACGAGCAGTACTTC.

This rearrangement joins TRBV18 to TRBJ2-1; 7 bases line up with TRBD1. The trim removed 4 bases at V and 1 base at J, leaving 4 bases unmatched. The CDR3 runs to 15 residues. The V gene's germline CDR1 is KGHSH and CDR2 LQKENI. CDR3 nucleotide sequence: TGTGCCAGCTCACGGGACAGAGAGTCCTACAATGAGCAGTTCTTC. Translation: CASSRDRESYNEQFF.

The V call is TRBV30, the J call TRBJ1-6, with D perhaps matching TRBD1 (5 bases). CDR3 size: 14 residues. The V end lost 3 bases, the J end lost 7 bases, and 13 bases lay between the germline ends. The germline V gene has CDR1 GTSNPN and CDR2 SVGIG (reference sequence). This CDR3 is CAWSSQGGNSPLHF. CDR3 DNA sequence: TGTGCCTGGAGCAGTCAGGGAGGAAATTCACCCCTCCACTTT.

This sequence joins TRBV14 and TRBJ1-2; D is unclear. CDR3 length: 13 residues. V gave up 3 bases and J gave up 8 bases, with 13 bases separating them. Germline V gives CDR1 SGHDN, CDR2 FVKESK. The DNA for the CDR3 is TGTGCCAGCAGCCAGGGTGGGCTTGGAGGCTACACCTTC. It codes for CASSQGGLGGYTF.

The CDR3 DNA is TGTGCCAGTGAGACATCTTATACTTCTATGAACACTGAAGCTTTCTTT. Its protein is CASETSYTSMNTEAFF. The chain links TRBV5-6 to TRBJ1-1, with D unresolved. V was shortened by 8 bases and J by 0 bases, with 20 bases between the two germline ends. CDR3 size: 16 residues. CDR1 and CDR2 from the germline V gene are SGHDT and YYEEEE. Full variable domain (outside the CDR3, taken from reference TRBV5-6 and TRBJ1-1): DAGVTQSPTHLIKTRGQQVTLRCSPKSGHDTVSWYQQALGQGPQFIFQYYEEEERQRGNFPDRFSGHQFPNYSSELNVNALLLGDSALYLCASETSYTSMNTEAFFGQGTRLTVV.